A single sample gave rise to the 29 T cell receptor beta chains below, sequenced in a study of blood T cell repertoires in COVID-19. Some clones are missing from TCRdb's copy, which holds only in-frame ones; the method was immunoSEQ multiplex PCR. The data contain 300,000 to 400,000 clones, 88% of them singletons. Specimen: PBMCs or T cells enriched from blood (not recorded which). Receptor source: a woman in her twenties or thirties with acute COVID-19.

This chain uses TRBV5-6 with TRBJ1-2, with D possibly being TRBD1 (6 bases). This CDR3 region has 17 residues. Germline loops: CDR1 SGHDT, CDR2 YYEEEE. With 3 bases removed from V and 0 bases from J, the gap between germline ends came to 18 bases. CDR3 coding DNA: TGTGCCAGCAGCTCTTGGGGGGGCGTTTGGTCTAACTATGGCTACACCTTC. Protein: CASSSWGGVWSNYGYTF.

The chain uses TRBV7-9 and TRBJ1-6; D may be TRBD1 (6 bases). Between the trimmed V and J ends, which lost 4 bases and 3 bases, there was a span of 16 bases. The CDR3 contains 17 residues. The germline V gene has CDR1 SEHNR and CDR2 FQNEAQ (reference sequence). CDR3 in DNA: TGTGCCAGCAGCTCGGGCGGACAGTTTCTCTATAATTCACCCCTCCACTTT. It encodes CASSSGGQFLYNSPLHF.

V is TRBV27 and J is TRBJ2-2; 10 positions match TRBD2. The germline V gene has CDR1 MNHEY and CDR2 SMNVEV (reference sequence). The CDR3 is made up of 16 amino acids. J lost 3 bases, V lost 4 bases, and 5 bases had no gene match. The CDR3 DNA is TGTGCCAGCAGTTACAGCGGGGGGGCGTACACCGGGGAGCTGTTTTTT. Translated, it gives CASSYSGGAYTGELFF.

This sequence joins TRBV24-1 and TRBJ2-5; tentatively, D is TRBD2 (6 bases). CDR1 is KGHDR and CDR2 is SFDVKD in the germline V gene. This CDR3 has 15 residues. V shed 0 bases and J shed 0 bases, with 7 bases lying between them. CDR3 DNA: TGTGCCACCAGTGATTTGTGGGGGGACCAAGAGACCCAGTACTTC. Translated: CATSDLWGDQETQYF.

The CDR3 is CASSGERSTDTQYF. For the CDR3, the DNA is TGTGCCAGCAGTGGGGAGCGGAGCACAGATACGCAGTATTTT. The rearrangement links TRBV2 to TRBJ2-3; D perhaps matches TRBD2 (5 bases). The ends were cut back, 4 bases at V and 0 bases at J, with 8 bases in the middle. The CDR3 length is 14 residues. Looked up from germline, CDR1 is SNHLY and CDR2 is FYNNEI. The whole variable domain, filled in from reference TRBV2 and TRBJ2-3, reads EPEVTQTPSHQVTQMGQEVILRCVPISNHLYFYWYRQILGQKVEFLVSFYNNEISEKSEIFDDQFSVERPDGSNFTLKIRSTKLEDSAMYFCASSGERSTDTQYFGPGTRLTVL.

V gene TRBV24-1 combines with J gene TRBJ2-7; TRBD1 matches at 9 bases. V gave up 7 bases and J gave up 3 bases; unmatched junction bases: 9. Per germline, CDR1 KGHDR and CDR2 SFDVKD. CDR3 length: 15 amino acids. The CDR3 sequence: CATSPGGTGIYEQYF. CDR3 bases: TGTGCCACCAGCCCTGGCGGGACAGGGATCTACGAGCAGTACTTC.

The CDR3 sequence is CATGPGLIHEQYF. CDR3 DNA sequence: TGTGCCACCGGTCCGGGATTGATCCACGAGCAGTACTTC. The chain joins TRBV6-5 to TRBJ2-7, with D tentatively TRBD2 (5 bases). Trimming stripped 10 bases from V and 5 bases from J, with 18 bases between. Per the germline V gene, CDR1 is MNHEY and CDR2 is SVGAGI. The CDR3 sequence is 13 residues long.

This clone showed up just once. The chain carries TRBV4-1 and TRBJ1-1; D is perhaps TRBD1 (5 bases). The CDR3 length is 16 residues. From germline, CDR1 is MGHRA and CDR2 YSYEKL. V lost 1 base and J 3 bases, leaving 15 bases between the germline ends. CDR3 bases: TGCGCCAGCAGCCAAGGCCCTGGGGGGGACCACACTGAAGCTTTCTTT. Translating it yields CASSQGPGGDHTEAFF.

The chain links TRBV2 to TRBJ2-7; 10 positions agree with TRBD1. The CDR3 sequence is 15 residues long. With V trimmed by 1 base and J by 2 bases, 2 bases remained unmatched. Germline V gene sequence: CDR1 SNHLY, CDR2 FYNNEI. As DNA, the CDR3 is TGTGCCAGCAGTGAAGGGACAGGGGGTACCTACGAGCAGTACTTC. Protein sequence: CASSEGTGGTYEQYF.

The V and J genes are TRBV24-1 and TRBJ1-2; TRBD1 agrees at 9 bases. The CDR3 is 13 amino acids. Unmatched junction bases numbered 4, after V lost 7 bases and J lost 5 bases. CDR1 and CDR2 (germline): KGHDR, SFDVKD. The CDR3 here is CATRGTGPYGYTF. The CDR3 DNA is TGTGCCACCAGGGGGACAGGGCCGTATGGCTACACCTTC.

This chain uses TRBV10-1 with TRBJ2-3; possible D gene TRBD1, 6 bases. The CDR3 consists of 15 residues. Germline assignment: CDR1 WNHNN and CDR2 SYGVQD (reference sequence). V was cut by 6 bases and J by 3 bases, with 16 bases left in between. The CDR3: CASSPAWGQTDTQYF. The CDR3 DNA reads as TGCGCCAGCAGCCCCGCGTGGGGGCAGACAGATACGCAGTATTTT.

The chain links TRBV2 to TRBJ2-7; tentative D call: TRBD1 (6 bases). V lost 5 bases and J lost 0, with 14 bases in between. Germline V gives CDR1 SNHLY, CDR2 FYNNEI. CDR3 length: 15 residues. The CDR3 sequence: CASSIDRSNSYEQYF. The CDR3 DNA sequence: TGTGCCAGCAGTATTGACAGGAGTAACTCCTACGAGCAGTACTTC. Together with reference TRBV2 and TRBJ2-7, the CDR3 gives the full variable domain: EPEVTQTPSHQVTQMGQEVILRCVPISNHLYFYWYRQILGQKVEFLVSFYNNEISEKSEIFDDQFSVERPDGSNFTLKIRSTKLEDSAMYFCASSIDRSNSYEQYFGPGTRLTVT.

The chain couples TRBV29-1 to TRBJ2-7, with 8 bases identical to TRBD2. The V segment lost 2 bases and the J segment 2 bases; nucleotides outside the gene matches: 8. Germline CDR1 is SQVTM and CDR2 is ANQGSEA. CDR3 size: 15 residues. The CDR3 DNA reads as TGCAGCGTTGAATTGGGGCTAGCGGGTACCTACGAGCAGTACTTC. Translated: CSVELGLAGTYEQYF.

This clone came up once. The chain has TRBV4-1 and TRBJ1-6; 9 bases agree with TRBD1. Trimming removed 4 bases from V and 7 bases from J; junction bases left unmatched: 8. Germline loops: CDR1 MGHRA, CDR2 YSYEKL. There are 16 residues in the CDR3. The CDR3 DNA sequence: TGCGCCAGCAGCCTAATGACGGGACAGGGAAATTCACCCCTCCACTTT. Protein: CASSLMTGQGNSPLHF.

V and J are TRBV9 and TRBJ2-3; D gene unclear. The CDR3 contains 17 residues. V was clipped by 2 bases and J by 4 bases, with 20 bases between them. The V gene's germline CDR1 is SGDLS and CDR2 YYNGEE. This CDR3 reads CASSVSLEEPSPDTQYF. In nucleotides, the CDR3 is TGTGCCAGCAGCGTTTCCTTAGAGGAACCCAGCCCAGATACGCAGTATTTT. Full variable domain (rest looked up from reference TRBV9 and TRBJ2-3): DSGVTQTPKHLITATGQRVTLRCSPRSGDLSVYWYQQSLDQGLQFLIQYYNGEERAKGNILERFSAQQFPDLHSELNLSSLELGDSALYFCASSVSLEEPSPDTQYFGPGTRLTVL.

The gene calls are TRBV9 and TRBJ1-1; tentatively, D is TRBD1 (6 bases). This CDR3 region has 14 residues. CDR1 and CDR2 from the germline V gene are SGDLS and YYNGEE. Between the trimmed V and J ends, which lost 0 bases and 5 bases, there was a span of 11 bases. This CDR3 is CASSVVNRATEAFF. In DNA, the CDR3 is TGTGCCAGCAGCGTAGTGAACAGGGCGACTGAAGCTTTCTTT.

This chain links TRBV2 with TRBJ1-6; the D gene is possibly TRBD1 (6 bases). The CDR3 has 16 residues. Looked up from germline, CDR1 is SNHLY and CDR2 is FYNNEI. Trimming shortened V by 5 bases and J by 7 bases, and 18 bases separated the two germline ends. CDR3 nucleotide sequence: TGTGCCAGCAGTATAACACAGGGTGCGGGCAATTCACCCCTCCACTTT. As protein: CASSITQGAGNSPLHF.

The genes are TRBV4-1 and TRBJ2-7; perhaps TRBD1 as D (6 bases). Germline V gives CDR1 MGHRA, CDR2 YSYEKL. The CDR3 totals 15 residues. V dropped 3 bases and J dropped 3 bases, with 15 bases sitting between them. CDR3 sequence reads: CASSHEVDRYYEQYF. The CDR3 DNA follows: TGCGCCAGCAGCCATGAGGTGGACAGATACTACGAGCAGTACTTC.

The rearrangement joins TRBV9 to TRBJ2-1; tentatively, D is TRBD2 (5 bases). The germline V and J ends were trimmed by 4 bases and 10 bases, with 9 bases remaining between them. This CDR3 has 11 amino acids. Germline V gene sequence: CDR1 SGDLS, CDR2 YYNGEE. The CDR3 region is CASSTTGEQFF. In DNA, the CDR3 is TGTGCCAGCAGCACCACGGGGGAGCAGTTCTTC. The full variable domain, in which reference TRBV9 and TRBJ2-1 provide the parts outside the CDR3, is DSGVTQTPKHLITATGQRVTLRCSPRSGDLSVYWYQQSLDQGLQFLIQYYNGEERAKGNILERFSAQQFPDLHSELNLSSLELGDSALYFCASSTTGEQFFGPGTRLTVL.

The CDR3 coding sequence is TGCGCCAGCAGCCAAGTACCGGGGACAGGGAGAAATTCACCCCTCCACTTT. Its protein is CASSQVPGTGRNSPLHF. The chain uses TRBV4-1 and TRBJ1-6; 9 nucleotides agree with TRBD1. The germline V gene has CDR1 MGHRA and CDR2 YSYEKL. This CDR3 spans 17 amino acids. V trimming: 1 base; J trimming: 7 bases; junction bases outside the gene matches: 8.

This clone was counted a few times. This chain uses TRBV11-2 with TRBJ2-1; D might be TRBD1 (6 bases). CDR1 is SGHAT, CDR2 FQNNGV, per germline. Between the trimmed V and J ends, which lost 5 bases and 6 bases, there was a span of 17 bases. The CDR3 contains 15 residues. As DNA, the CDR3 is TGTGCCAGCAGCGTTAGAAGACAGGTACCCAATGAGCAGTTCTTC. Amino acid sequence: CASSVRRQVPNEQFF.

The chain employs TRBV30 and TRBJ1-1; D is unclear. CDR1 and CDR2 from the germline V gene are GTSNPN and SVGIG (reference sequence). V was trimmed by 4 bases and J by 4 bases, leaving 10 bases between them. The CDR3 is made up of 12 amino acids. The CDR3 region is CAWTGKGTEAFF. In DNA form, the CDR3 reads TGTGCCTGGACGGGGAAGGGCACTGAAGCTTTCTTT. The full variable domain, with the rest looked up from reference TRBV30 and TRBJ1-1, is SQTIHQWPATLVQPVGSPLSLECTVEGTSNPNLYWYRQAAGRGLQLLFYSVGIGQISSEVPQNLSASRPQDRQFILSSKKLLLSDSGFYLCAWTGKGTEAFFGQGTRLTVV.

The chain employs TRBV5-1 and TRBJ2-3; 12 nucleotides agree with TRBD2. The germline CDR1 and CDR2 sequences are SGHRS and YFSETQ. V was clipped by 0 bases and J by 4 bases; unmatched bases: 3. CDR3 length: 16 residues. CDR3: CASSLVASGGADTQYF. The DNA for the CDR3 is TGCGCCAGCAGCTTGGTGGCTAGCGGGGGGGCAGATACGCAGTATTTT. Full variable domain (remainder filled in from reference TRBV5-1 and TRBJ2-3): KAGVTQTPRYLIKTRGQQVTLSCSPISGHRSVSWYQQTPGQGLQFLFEYFSETQRNKGNFPGRFSGRQFSNSRSEMNVSTLELGDSALYLCASSLVASGGADTQYFGPGTRLTVL.

V is TRBV9 and J is TRBJ2-1; 9 bases match TRBD2. This CDR3 comprises 15 residues. Losses at the gene ends were 0 bases for V and 8 bases for J; bases not matched to a gene: 6. Germline CDR1 is SGDLS and CDR2 is YYNGEE. The CDR3, as DNA: TGTGCCAGCAGCGTAGGGGCTAGCGGGGCCCATGAGCAGTTCTTC. Its translation is CASSVGASGAHEQFF. The full variable domain, with the rest looked up from reference TRBV9 and TRBJ2-1, is DSGVTQTPKHLITATGQRVTLRCSPRSGDLSVYWYQQSLDQGLQFLIQYYNGEERAKGNILERFSAQQFPDLHSELNLSSLELGDSALYFCASSVGASGAHEQFFGPGTRLTVL.

The rearrangement links TRBV7-8 to TRBJ1-1; perhaps TRBD1 as D (6 bases). Trimming took 5 bases from V and 6 from J, leaving 13 bases between them. The V gene's germline CDR1 is SGHVS and CDR2 FQNEAQ. The length of the CDR3 is 13 residues. The CDR3 region has the DNA TGTGCCAGCAGCCGCCGGGGGGCTGCTGAAGCTTTCTTT. Its protein product is CASSRRGAAEAFF.

CDR3 region: CASSIQLAGAYEQYF. The CDR3 DNA reads TGTGCCAGTAGTATACAGTTAGCGGGGGCCTACGAGCAGTACTTC. The chain is built from TRBV19 and TRBJ2-7, with 9 bases matching TRBD2. Losses at the gene ends were 2 bases for V and 2 bases for J; bases not matched to a gene: 4. CDR1 LNHDA and CDR2 SQIVND come from the germline V gene (reference sequence). This CDR3 is built from 15 residues.

This chain connects TRBV5-6 to TRBJ2-7; D possibly corresponds to TRBD2 (7 bases). Trimming cost V 3 bases and J 3 bases, with 13 bases left between them. There are 14 residues in the CDR3. Looked up from germline, CDR1 is SGHDT and CDR2 is YYEEEE. CDR3 sequence: CASSSGEGDYEQYF. The CDR3 bases are TGTGCCAGCAGCTCGGGGGAGGGGGACTACGAGCAGTACTTC. The variable domain in full, completed from reference TRBV5-6 and TRBJ2-7, reads DAGVTQSPTHLIKTRGQQVTLRCSPKSGHDTVSWYQQALGQGPQFIFQYYEEEERQRGNFPDRFSGHQFPNYSSELNVNALLLGDSALYLCASSSGEGDYEQYFGPGTRLTVT.

This sequence joins TRBV30 and TRBJ2-7; D may be TRBD2 (6 bases). Per germline, CDR1 GTSNPN and CDR2 SVGIG (reference sequence). Trimming stripped 1 base from V and 2 bases from J, with 12 bases between. This CDR3 region has 14 residues. CDR3 in DNA: TGTGCCTGGAGTGGGAGGGAGGCCCCCTACGAGCAGTACTTC. It translates to CAWSGREAPYEQYF.

This chain uses TRBV7-2 with TRBJ2-1; the D is unclear. This CDR3 contains 14 residues. The V and J ends lost 0 bases and 9 bases respectively, with 12 bases between them. Germline V gives CDR1 SGHTA, CDR2 FQGNSA. The CDR3 DNA reads TGTGCCAGCAGCTTAGCGCCTAGTAGTAGTGAGCAGTTCTTC. Translating it yields CASSLAPSSSEQFF.